These T cell receptor beta chains were read from a single sample in a study of CXCR3-negative and CXCR3-positive naive CD8 T cells. TCRdb reprocessed the 5' RACE reads and reports one entry per CDR3 protein, with no DNA. The sample has about 48,000 distinct CDR3 sequences. Material: memory CD8+ T cells from blood. The receptors come from a human donor in good health. Some clones in this sample may be carry-over from other donors' samples. The CDR3 runs from the conserved cysteine through the conserved F or W. Part of the rows lack a size; the others show once, few, many or a class for expanded clones.

>NA|TRBV11-2|TRBJ2-5
CASSSPGQGEETQYF
>NA|TRBV25-1|TRBJ2-5
CASRRRETQYF
>NA|TRBV20-1|TRBJ2-7
CSAHQVRYEQYF
>NA|TRBV4-2|TRBJ2-1
CASSQDYPGGLNNEQFF
>NA|TRBV6-2/TRBV6-3|TRBJ2-2
CASSYSFDSGELFF
>NA|TRBV6-2/TRBV6-3|TRBJ2-3
CASSYPGVAAMSDTQYF
>NA|TRBV4-2|TRBJ2-5
CASSRERGGQETQYF
>NA|TRBV12-3/TRBV12-4|TRBJ2-7
CASSPGASGGYYEQYF
>NA|TRBV4-3|TRBJ1-5
CASSLGTENQPQHF
>NA|TRBV7-9|TRBJ2-5
CASSPPDQETQYF
>NA|TRBV6-4|TRBJ2-2
CASSDTGTGELFF
>NA|TRBV6-5|TRBJ2-6
CASSRDTGSGANVLTF
>NA|TRBV6-2/TRBV6-3|TRBJ2-7
CASSSAGETYEQYF
>NA|TRBV6-1|TRBJ2-6
CASSERPQIISGANVLTF
>NA|TRBV6-2/TRBV6-3|TRBJ1-1
CASSFGNTEAFF
>NA|TRBV10-3|TRBJ2-1
CAIRMIQGPYNEQFF
>NA|TRBV21-1|TRBJ2-1
CASSNSSLPGGSVNEQFF
>NA|TRBV27|TRBJ2-5
CASSPSGLAGGRQETQYF
>NA|TRBV11-3|TRBJ2-7
CASSARQGLNEQYF
>NA|TRBV19|TRBJ1-1
CASSIDTNTEAFF
>NA|TRBV2|TRBJ2-3
CASRASIRSTDTQYF
>NA|TRBV5-1|TRBJ2-1
CASSSPRDRPRYEQFF
>NA|TRBV29-1|TRBJ2-2
CSGLLPLRGTGELFF
>NA|TRBV20-1|TRBJ2-7
CSAWTSGGDSLIPYEQYF
>NA|TRBV5-1|TRBJ2-5
CASSQPEGRGSETQYF
>NA|TRBV6-6|TRBJ1-4
CASSQTSDRNEKLFF
>NA|TRBV10-3|TRBJ2-7
CAINGQGASPEQYF
>NA|TRBV21-1|TRBJ1-2
CASSKAFRIKLILYGYTF
>NA|TRBV6-5|TRBJ1-2
CASSYRGNGYTF
>NA|TRBV7-9|TRBJ2-1
CASSPQGGGFTYNEQFF
>NA|TRBV7-9|TRBJ1-1
CASSQDSLNTEAFF
>NA|TRBV5-1|TRBJ2-3
CASSFKRDLDTQYF
>NA|TRBV9|TRBJ2-7
CASSSGTGVHEQYF
>NA|TRBV28|TRBJ2-1
CASSSGKREVDEQFF
>NA|TRBV14|TRBJ2-5
CASSQDGLAALQETQYF
>NA|TRBV20-1|TRBJ1-1
CSARDGLNTEAFF
>medium-sized|TRBV27|TRBJ1-5
CASTPSIRNQPQHF
>NA|TRBV6-5|TRBJ2-7
CASSYTSFGLGSDEQYF